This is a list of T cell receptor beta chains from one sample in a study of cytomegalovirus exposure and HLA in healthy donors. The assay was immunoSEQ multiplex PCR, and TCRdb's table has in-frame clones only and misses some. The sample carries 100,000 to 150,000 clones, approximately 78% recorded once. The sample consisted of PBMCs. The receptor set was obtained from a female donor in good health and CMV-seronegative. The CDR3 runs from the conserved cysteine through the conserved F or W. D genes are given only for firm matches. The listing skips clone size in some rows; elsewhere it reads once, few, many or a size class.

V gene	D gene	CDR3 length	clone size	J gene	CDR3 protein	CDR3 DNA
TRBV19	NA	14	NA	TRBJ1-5	CASMPSGGGQPQHF	TGTGCCAGTATGCCCTCGGGGGGAGGTCAGCCCCAGCATTTT
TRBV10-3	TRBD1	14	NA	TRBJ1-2	CAISVIDRGHGYTF	TGTGCCATCAGTGTTATCGACAGGGGTCATGGCTACACCTTC
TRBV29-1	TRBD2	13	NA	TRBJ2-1	CSVGSGAYNEQFF	TGCAGTGTGGGCAGCGGGGCCTACAATGAGCAGTTCTTC
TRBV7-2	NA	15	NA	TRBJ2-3	CASSSSSASTDTQYF	TGTGCCAGCAGCTCATCTAGCGCGAGCACAGATACGCAGTATTTT
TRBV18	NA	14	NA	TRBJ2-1	CASSHKTSSDEQFF	TGTGCCAGCTCACACAAAACTAGCAGCGATGAGCAGTTCTTC
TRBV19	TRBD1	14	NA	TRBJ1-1	CASSRERQGSEAFF	TGTGCCAGTAGTAGGGAGAGACAGGGCTCTGAAGCTTTCTTT
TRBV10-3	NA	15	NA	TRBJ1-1	CAISESGGGDTEAFF	TGTGCCATCAGTGAGTCCGGGGGGGGAGACACTGAAGCTTTCTTT
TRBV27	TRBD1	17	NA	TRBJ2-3	CASSFIKGGQGAYTQYF	TGTGCCAGCAGTTTCATCAAAGGGGGACAGGGGGCTTATACGCAGTATTTT
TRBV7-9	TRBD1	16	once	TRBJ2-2	CASSHRGTGRSGELFF	TGTGCCAGCAGCCACCGAGGGACAGGGAGATCCGGGGAGCTGTTTTTT
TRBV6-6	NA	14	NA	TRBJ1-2	CASSHNRDNYGYTF	TGTGCCAGCAGTCATAACAGGGACAACTATGGCTACACCTTC
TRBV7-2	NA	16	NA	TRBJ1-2	CASSLRPRGPINGYTF	TGTGCCAGCAGCTTGAGACCCAGGGGCCCTATCAATGGCTACACCTTC
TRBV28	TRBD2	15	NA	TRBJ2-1	CASSSGTSGYNEQFF	TGTGCCAGCAGTTCCGGGACTAGCGGTTACAATGAGCAGTTCTTC
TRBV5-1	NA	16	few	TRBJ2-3	CASSLWVSRPTDTQYF	TGCGCCAGCAGCTTGTGGGTTAGCAGACCCACAGATACGCAGTATTTT
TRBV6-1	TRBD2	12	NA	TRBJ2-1	CASSGLAGEQFF	TGTGCCAGCAGCGGACTAGCGGGTGAGCAGTTCTTC
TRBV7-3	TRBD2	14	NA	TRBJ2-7	CASSLGAGGYEQYF	TGTGCCAGCAGCTTAGGAGCGGGAGGATACGAGCAGTACTTC
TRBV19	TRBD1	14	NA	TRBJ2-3	CASSDDRGTDTQYF	TGTGCCAGTAGCGATGACAGGGGAACAGATACGCAGTATTTT
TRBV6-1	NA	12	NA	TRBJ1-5	CASRLTDQPQHF	TGTGCCAGCAGACTCACAGATCAGCCCCAGCATTTT
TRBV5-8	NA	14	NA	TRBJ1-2	CASSSWEGDYGYTF	TGTGCCAGCAGTTCCTGGGAGGGGGACTATGGCTACACCTTC
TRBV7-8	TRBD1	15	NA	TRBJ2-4	CASSLETGGLRIQYF	TGTGCCAGCAGCTTGGAGACAGGGGGCTTGCGCATTCAGTACTTC
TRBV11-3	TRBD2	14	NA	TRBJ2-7	CASSEGTSGIEQYF	TGTGCCAGCAGCGAGGGGACTAGCGGGATCGAGCAGTACTTC
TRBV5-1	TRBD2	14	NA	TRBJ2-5	CASSHGTSQETQYF	TGCGCCAGCAGCCACGGGACTAGCCAAGAGACCCAGTACTTC
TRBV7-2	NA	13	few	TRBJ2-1	CASSPGLNNEQFF	TGTGCCAGCAGCCCAGGACTTAACAATGAGCAGTTCTTC
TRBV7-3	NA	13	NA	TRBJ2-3	CASSPTLADTQYF	TGTGCCAGCAGCCCTACTCTAGCAGATACGCAGTATTTT
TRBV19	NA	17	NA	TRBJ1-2	CASSPSGMTGMNYGYTF	TGTGCCAGTAGTCCCTCTGGGATGACAGGTATGAACTATGGCTACACCTTC
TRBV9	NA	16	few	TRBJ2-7	CASSGGVSSPSYEQYF	TGTGCCAGCAGCGGCGGGGTTTCATCACCCTCCTACGAGCAGTACTTC
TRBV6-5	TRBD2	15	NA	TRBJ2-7	CASKESAGGPYEQYF	TGTGCCAGCAAGGAGTCAGCGGGAGGCCCCTACGAGCAGTACTTC
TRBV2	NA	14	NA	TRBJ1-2	CASIQGTLGYGYTF	TGTGCCAGCATACAGGGAACCCTTGGCTATGGCTACACCTTC
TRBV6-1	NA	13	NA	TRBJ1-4	CASSEHGGEKLFF	TGTGCCAGCAGTGAACATGGGGGCGAAAAACTGTTTTTT
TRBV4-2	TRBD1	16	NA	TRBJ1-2	CASSQAGQGQFYGYTF	TGTGCCAGCAGCCAAGCCGGACAGGGCCAGTTTTATGGCTACACCTTC
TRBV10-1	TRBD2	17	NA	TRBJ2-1	CASSESGASGRGNEQFF	TGCGCCAGCAGTGAGTCTGGAGCTAGCGGGAGAGGGAATGAGCAGTTCTTC
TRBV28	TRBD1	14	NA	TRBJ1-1	CASSSGTGGTEAFF	TGTGCCAGCAGTTCAGGGACAGGGGGCACTGAAGCTTTCTTT
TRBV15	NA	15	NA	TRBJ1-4	CATSRDWATNEKLFF	TGTGCCACCAGCCGGGACTGGGCAACTAATGAAAAACTGTTTTTT
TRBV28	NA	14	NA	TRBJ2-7	CASSPYTGRYEQYF	TGTGCCAGCAGTCCATACACCGGCAGGTACGAGCAGTACTTC
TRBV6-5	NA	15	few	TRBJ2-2	CASSYGLATMGELFF	TGTGCCAGCAGTTACGGGCTAGCGACGATGGGGGAGCTGTTTTTT
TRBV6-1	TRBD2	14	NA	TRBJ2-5	CASSPPGGQETQYF	TGTGCCAGCAGTCCCCCGGGGGGGCAAGAGACCCAGTACTTC
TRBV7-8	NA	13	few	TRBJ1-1	CASSLFGETEAFF	TGTGCCAGCAGCTTATTCGGGGAAACTGAAGCTTTCTTT
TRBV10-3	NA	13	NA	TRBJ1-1	CAIAAAMNTEAFF	TGTGCCATTGCAGCGGCCATGAACACTGAAGCTTTCTTT
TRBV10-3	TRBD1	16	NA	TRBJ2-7	CAISDAGGNLIYEQYF	TGTGCCATCAGTGACGCAGGGGGTAACCTCATCTACGAGCAGTACTTC
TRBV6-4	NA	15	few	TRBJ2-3	CASSDSAGATDTQYF	TGTGCCAGCAGTGACTCGGCAGGGGCCACAGATACGCAGTATTTT
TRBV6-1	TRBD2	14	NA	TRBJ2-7	CASKTSGSSYEQYF	TGTGCCAGCAAGACTAGCGGGAGCTCCTACGAGCAGTACTTC
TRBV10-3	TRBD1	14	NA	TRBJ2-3	CAIKMDRDLDTQYF	TGTGCCATCAAAATGGACAGGGATCTGGATACGCAGTATTTT
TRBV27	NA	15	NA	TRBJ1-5	CASRGRGHSNQPQHF	TGTGCCAGCAGGGGGCGTGGACACAGCAATCAGCCCCAGCATTTT
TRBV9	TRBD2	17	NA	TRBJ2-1	CASSPGLAGGPWNEQFF	TGTGCCAGCAGCCCGGGACTAGCGGGAGGGCCGTGGAATGAGCAGTTCTTC
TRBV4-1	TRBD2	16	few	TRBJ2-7	CASSQGLAGFPYEQYF	TGCGCCAGCAGCCAAGGCCTAGCGGGTTTTCCCTACGAGCAGTACTTC
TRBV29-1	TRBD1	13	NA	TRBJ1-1	CSVWTGSNTEAFF	TGCAGCGTTTGGACAGGCTCGAACACTGAAGCTTTCTTT
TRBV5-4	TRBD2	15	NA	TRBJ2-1	CASSLGSGIRVEQFF	TGTGCCAGCAGCTTGGGTAGCGGGATCAGGGTCGAGCAGTTCTTC
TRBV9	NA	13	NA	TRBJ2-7	CASSNSPMNEQYF	TGTGCCAGCAGCAATAGCCCCATGAACGAGCAGTACTTC
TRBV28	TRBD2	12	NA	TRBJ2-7	CATSGRVREQYF	TGTGCCACTTCCGGGAGGGTAAGGGAGCAGTACTTC
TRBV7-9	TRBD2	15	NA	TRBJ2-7	CASSSTGTSGYEQYF	TGTGCCAGCAGCTCCACCGGGACTAGCGGGTACGAGCAGTACTTC
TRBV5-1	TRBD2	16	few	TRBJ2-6	CASTSGALSGANVLTF	TGCGCCAGCACTAGCGGAGCTCTCTCTGGGGCCAACGTCCTGACTTTC
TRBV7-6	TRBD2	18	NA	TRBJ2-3	CASSRPLAGGKGTDTQYF	TGTGCCAGCAGCCGACCACTAGCGGGAGGGAAGGGCACAGATACGCAGTATTTT
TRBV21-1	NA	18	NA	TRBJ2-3	CASSKVGTSGMITDTQYF	TGTGCCAGCAGCAAAGTTGGGACTAGCGGGATGATCACAGATACGCAGTATTTT
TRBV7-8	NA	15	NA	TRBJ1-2	CASSHRDIANYGYTF	TGTGCCAGCAGCCACCGGGACATAGCTAACTATGGCTACACCTTC
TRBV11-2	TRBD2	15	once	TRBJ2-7	CASSLASGIFYEQYF	TGTGCCAGCAGCTTAGCTAGCGGAATCTTTTACGAGCAGTACTTC
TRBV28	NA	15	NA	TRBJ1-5	CASGPGGDDRQPQHF	TGTGCCAGCGGCCCTGGAGGGGACGATCGTCAGCCCCAGCATTTT